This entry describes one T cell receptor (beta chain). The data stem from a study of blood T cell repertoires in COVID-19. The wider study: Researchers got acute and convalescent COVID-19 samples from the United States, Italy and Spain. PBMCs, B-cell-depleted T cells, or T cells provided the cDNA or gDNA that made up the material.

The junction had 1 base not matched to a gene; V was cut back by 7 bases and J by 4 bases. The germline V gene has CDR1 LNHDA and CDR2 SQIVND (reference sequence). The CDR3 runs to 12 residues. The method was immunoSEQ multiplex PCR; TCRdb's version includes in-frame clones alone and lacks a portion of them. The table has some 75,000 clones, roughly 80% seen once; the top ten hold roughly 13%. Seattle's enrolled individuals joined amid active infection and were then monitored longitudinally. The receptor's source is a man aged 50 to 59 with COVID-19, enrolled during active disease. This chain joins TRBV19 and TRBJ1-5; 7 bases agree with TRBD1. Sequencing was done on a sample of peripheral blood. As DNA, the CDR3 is TGTGCCAGTACGGGACAGAATCAGCCCCAGCATTTT. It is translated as CASTGQNQPQHF.